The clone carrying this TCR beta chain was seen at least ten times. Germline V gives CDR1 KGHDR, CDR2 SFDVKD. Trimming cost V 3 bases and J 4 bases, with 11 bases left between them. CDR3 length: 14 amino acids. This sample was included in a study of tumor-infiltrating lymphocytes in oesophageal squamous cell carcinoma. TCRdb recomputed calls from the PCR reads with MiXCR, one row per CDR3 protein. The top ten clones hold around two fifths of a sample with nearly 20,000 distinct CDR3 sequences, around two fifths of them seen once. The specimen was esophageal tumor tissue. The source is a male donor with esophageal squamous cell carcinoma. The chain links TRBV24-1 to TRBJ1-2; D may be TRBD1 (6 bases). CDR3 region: CATSDGGGGYGYTF. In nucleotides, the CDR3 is TGTGCCACCAGTGATGGGGGCGGTGGCTATGGCTACACCTTC.